The entry below describes one TCR beta chain. Its antigen is still unknown. This sample was included in a study of a mutant IDH1 vaccine in newly diagnosed glioma. Study summary: Previous care, which was radiotherapy, temozolomide, or both, most often involved both. The study, taken as a whole, reports: Among top peripheral T cell clonotypes, changes seemed unrelated to pseudoprogression. There were vaccine-induced immune responses in under 95% of the patients.

Method: immunoSEQ multiplex PCR; TCRdb's copy keeps in-frame clones and lacks some. The sample lists 30,000 to 40,000 clones; 70% to 85% were seen once. Time point of the sample: week 5, during vaccination. Each dose of the vaccine consisted of 300 ug of mutant IDH1 20-mer peptide, with topical imiquimod. The sample in question was PBMCs, obtained from a glioma patient whose treatment included an IDH1 peptide vaccine. The sequence was obtained from a man aged 30 to 45 with glioma.

The CDR3 nucleotides read TGTGCCAGCAGCCCTAGCGGGGGGGCAGAGACCCAGTACTTC. This translates into CASSPSGGAETQYF. The gene calls are TRBV5-4 and TRBJ2-5; TRBD2 matches 12 bases. The junction had 2 bases not matched to a gene; V was cut back by 4 bases and J by 4 bases. Per the germline V gene, CDR1 is SGHNT and CDR2 is YYREEE (reference sequence). The CDR3 consists of 14 residues.